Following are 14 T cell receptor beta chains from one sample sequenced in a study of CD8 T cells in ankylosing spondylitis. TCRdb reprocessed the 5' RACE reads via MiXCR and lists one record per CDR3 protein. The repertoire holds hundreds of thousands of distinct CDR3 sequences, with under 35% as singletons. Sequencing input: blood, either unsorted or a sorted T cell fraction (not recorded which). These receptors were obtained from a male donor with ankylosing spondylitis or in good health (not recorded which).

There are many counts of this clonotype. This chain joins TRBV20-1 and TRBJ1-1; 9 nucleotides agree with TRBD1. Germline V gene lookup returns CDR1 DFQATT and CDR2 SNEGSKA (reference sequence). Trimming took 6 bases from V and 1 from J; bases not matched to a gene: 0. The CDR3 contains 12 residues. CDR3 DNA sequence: TGCAGTGCGGGACAGGGGAACACTGAAGCTTTCTTT. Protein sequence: CSAGQGNTEAFF.

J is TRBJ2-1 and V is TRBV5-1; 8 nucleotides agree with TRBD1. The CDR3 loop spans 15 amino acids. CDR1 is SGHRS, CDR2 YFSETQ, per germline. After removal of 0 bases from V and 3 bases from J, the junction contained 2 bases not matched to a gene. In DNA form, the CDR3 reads TGCGCCAGCAGCTTGGCTGGACAGGGCTACAATGAGCAGTTCTTC. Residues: CASSLAGQGYNEQFF.

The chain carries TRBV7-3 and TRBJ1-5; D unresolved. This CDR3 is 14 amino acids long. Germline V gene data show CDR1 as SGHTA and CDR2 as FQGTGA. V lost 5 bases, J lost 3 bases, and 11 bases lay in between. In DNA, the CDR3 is TGTGCCAGCAGCATTATCCAGCCCAATCAGCCCCAGCATTTT. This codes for CASSIIQPNQPQHF.

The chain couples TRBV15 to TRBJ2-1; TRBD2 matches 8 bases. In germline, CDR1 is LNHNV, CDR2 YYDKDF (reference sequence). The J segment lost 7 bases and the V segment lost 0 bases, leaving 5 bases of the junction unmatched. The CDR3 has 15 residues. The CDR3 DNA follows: TGTGCCACCAGCAGAGATAGCGGGGCGTGGAATGAGCAGTTCTTC. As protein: CATSRDSGAWNEQFF.

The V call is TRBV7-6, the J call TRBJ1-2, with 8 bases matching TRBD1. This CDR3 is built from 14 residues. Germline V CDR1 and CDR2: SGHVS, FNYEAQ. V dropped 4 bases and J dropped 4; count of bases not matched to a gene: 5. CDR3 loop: CASSSGGFSYGYTF. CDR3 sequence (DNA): TGTGCCAGCAGCTCAGGGGGCTTCAGCTATGGCTACACCTTC.

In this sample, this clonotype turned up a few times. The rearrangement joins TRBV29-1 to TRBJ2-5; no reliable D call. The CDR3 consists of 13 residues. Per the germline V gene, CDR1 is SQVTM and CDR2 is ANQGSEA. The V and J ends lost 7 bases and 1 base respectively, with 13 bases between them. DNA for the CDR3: TGCAGCGCGGATGGGCAGACCCAAGAGACCCAGTACTTC. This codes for CSADGQTQETQYF.

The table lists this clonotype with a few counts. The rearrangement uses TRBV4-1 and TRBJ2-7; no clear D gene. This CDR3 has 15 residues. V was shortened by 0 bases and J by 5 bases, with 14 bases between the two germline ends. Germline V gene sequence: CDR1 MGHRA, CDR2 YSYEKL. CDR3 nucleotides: TGCGCCAGCAGCCAAGATGTAACAGCCCCTGACGAGCAGTACTTC. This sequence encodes CASSQDVTAPDEQYF.

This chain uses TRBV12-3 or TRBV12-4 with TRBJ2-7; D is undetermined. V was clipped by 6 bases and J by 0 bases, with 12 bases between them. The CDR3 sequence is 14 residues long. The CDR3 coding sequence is TGTGCCAGCAGGTCCAGCCAAGTCTCCTACGAGCAGTACTTC. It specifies CASRSSQVSYEQYF.

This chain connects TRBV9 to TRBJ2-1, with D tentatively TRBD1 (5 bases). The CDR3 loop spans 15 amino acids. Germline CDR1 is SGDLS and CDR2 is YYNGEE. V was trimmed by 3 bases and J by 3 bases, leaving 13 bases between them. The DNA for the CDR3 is TGTGCCAGCAGCGCCGAAGGGGTCTTCTACAATGAGCAGTTCTTC. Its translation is CASSAEGVFYNEQFF.

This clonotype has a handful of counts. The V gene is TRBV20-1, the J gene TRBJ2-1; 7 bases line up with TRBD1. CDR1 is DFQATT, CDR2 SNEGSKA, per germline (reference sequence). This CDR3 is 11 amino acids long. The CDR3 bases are TGCAGCCTACAGGGGAAGGATGAGCAGTTCTTC. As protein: CSLQGKDEQFF.

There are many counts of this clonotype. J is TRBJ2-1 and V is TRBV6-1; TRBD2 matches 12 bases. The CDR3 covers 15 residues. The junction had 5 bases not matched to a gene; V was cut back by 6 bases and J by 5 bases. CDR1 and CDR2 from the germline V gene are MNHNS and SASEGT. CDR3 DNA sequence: TGTGCCAGCAGCCCACTAGCGGGGGGTAACAATGAGCAGTTCTTC. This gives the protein CASSPLAGGNNEQFF.

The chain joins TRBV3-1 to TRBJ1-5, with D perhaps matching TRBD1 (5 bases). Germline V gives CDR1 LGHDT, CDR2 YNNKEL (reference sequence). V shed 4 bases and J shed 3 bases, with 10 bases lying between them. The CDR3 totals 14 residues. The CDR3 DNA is TGTGCCAGCAGCCCCCAGGGATTCAATCAGCCCCAGCATTTT. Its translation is CASSPQGFNQPQHF.

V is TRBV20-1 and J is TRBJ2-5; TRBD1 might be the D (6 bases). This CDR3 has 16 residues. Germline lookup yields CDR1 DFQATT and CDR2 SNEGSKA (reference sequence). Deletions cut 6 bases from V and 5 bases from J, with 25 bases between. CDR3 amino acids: CSAKSLTGGEVETQYF. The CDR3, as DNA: TGCAGTGCCAAAAGCCTGACAGGCGGCGAAGTGGAGACCCAGTACTTC.

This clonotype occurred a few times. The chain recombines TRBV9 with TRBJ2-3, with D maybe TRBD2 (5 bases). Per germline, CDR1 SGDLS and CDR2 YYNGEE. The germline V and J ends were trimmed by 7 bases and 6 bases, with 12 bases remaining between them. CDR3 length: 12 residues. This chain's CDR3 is CASGAWEDTQYF. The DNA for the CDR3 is TGTGCCAGCGGCGCCTGGGAGGATACGCAGTATTTT.